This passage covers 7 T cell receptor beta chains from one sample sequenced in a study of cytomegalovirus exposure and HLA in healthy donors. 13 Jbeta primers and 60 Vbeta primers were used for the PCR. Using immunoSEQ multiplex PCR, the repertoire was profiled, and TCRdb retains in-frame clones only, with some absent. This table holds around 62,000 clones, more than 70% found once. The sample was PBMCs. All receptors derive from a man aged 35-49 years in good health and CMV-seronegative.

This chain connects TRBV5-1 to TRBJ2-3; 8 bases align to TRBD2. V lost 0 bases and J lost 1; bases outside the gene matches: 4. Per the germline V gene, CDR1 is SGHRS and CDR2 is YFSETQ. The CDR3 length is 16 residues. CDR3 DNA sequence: TGCGCCAGCAGCTTGGGGGCCGGGGGGGGCACAGATACGCAGTATTTT. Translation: CASSLGAGGGTDTQYF. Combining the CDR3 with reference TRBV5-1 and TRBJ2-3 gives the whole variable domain KAGVTQTPRYLIKTRGQQVTLSCSPISGHRSVSWYQQTPGQGLQFLFEYFSETQRNKGNFPGRFSGRQFSNSRSEMNVSTLELGDSALYLCASSLGAGGGTDTQYFGPGTRLTVL.

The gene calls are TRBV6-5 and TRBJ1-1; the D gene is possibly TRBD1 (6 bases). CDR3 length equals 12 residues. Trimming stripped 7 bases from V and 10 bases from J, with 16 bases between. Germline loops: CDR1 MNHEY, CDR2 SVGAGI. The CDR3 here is CASTAGAGAAFF. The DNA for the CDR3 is TGTGCCAGCACCGCAGGGGCGGGAGCAGCTTTCTTT.

CDR3 protein: CASSYNGMGSSPLHF. The CDR3, as DNA: TGTGCCAGCAGTTATAACGGAATGGGGAGCTCACCCCTCCACTTT. The rearrangement links TRBV6-5 to TRBJ1-6; D is unclear. Trimming stripped 3 bases from V and 10 bases from J, with 16 bases between. The CDR3 has 15 residues. Germline values: CDR1 MNHEY, CDR2 SVGAGI.

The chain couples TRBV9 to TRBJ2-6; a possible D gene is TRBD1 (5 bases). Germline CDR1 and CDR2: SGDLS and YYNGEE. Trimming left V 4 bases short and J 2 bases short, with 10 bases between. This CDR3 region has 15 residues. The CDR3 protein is CASSPSGTGANVLTF. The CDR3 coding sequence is TGTGCCAGCAGCCCCTCAGGGACTGGGGCCAACGTCCTGACTTTC.

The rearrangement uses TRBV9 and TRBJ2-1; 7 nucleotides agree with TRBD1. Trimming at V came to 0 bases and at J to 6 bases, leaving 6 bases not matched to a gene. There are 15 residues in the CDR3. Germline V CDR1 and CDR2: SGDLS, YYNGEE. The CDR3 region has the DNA TGTGCCAGCAGCGTAGAGGACAGGCCTTCCAATGAGCAGTTCTTC. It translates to CASSVEDRPSNEQFF.

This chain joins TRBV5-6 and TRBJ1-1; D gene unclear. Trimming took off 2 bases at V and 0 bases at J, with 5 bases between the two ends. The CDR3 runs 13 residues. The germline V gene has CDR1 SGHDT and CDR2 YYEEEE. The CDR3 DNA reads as TGTGCCAGCAGCTTAAGAGTGAACACTGAAGCTTTCTTT. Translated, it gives CASSLRVNTEAFF.

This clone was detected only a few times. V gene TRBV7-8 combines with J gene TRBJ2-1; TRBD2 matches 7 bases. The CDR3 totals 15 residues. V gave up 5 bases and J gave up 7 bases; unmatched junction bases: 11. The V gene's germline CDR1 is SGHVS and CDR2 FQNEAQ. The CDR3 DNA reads TGTGCCAGCAGCCGTAGGGGAGGGTCCGGGAATGAGCAGTTCTTC. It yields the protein CASSRRGGSGNEQFF.